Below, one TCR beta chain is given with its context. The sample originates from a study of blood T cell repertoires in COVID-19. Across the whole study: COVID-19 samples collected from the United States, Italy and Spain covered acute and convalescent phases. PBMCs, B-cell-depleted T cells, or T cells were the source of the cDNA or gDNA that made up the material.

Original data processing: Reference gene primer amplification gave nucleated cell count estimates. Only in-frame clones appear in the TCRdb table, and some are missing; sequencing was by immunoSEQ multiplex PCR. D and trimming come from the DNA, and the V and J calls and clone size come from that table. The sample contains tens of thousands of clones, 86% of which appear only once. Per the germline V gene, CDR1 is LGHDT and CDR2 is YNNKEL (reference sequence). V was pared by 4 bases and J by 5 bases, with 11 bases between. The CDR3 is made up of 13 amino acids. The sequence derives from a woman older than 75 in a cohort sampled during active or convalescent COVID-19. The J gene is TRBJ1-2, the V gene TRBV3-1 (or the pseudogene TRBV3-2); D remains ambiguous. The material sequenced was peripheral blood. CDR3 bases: TGTGCCAGCAGCCTAGATCCGGAGTATGGCTACACCTTC. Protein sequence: CASSLDPEYGYTF.